Sequencing of this T cell receptor (beta chain) was carried out in a study of blood T cell repertoires in COVID-19. Study information: Acute and convalescent COVID-19 specimens originated in the United States, Italy and Spain. Sources were T cells, B-cell-depleted T cells, or PBMCs; the material itself was cDNA or gDNA.

A remark on this clone: Other DNA sequences in this specimen translate into the identical CDR3.

Authors' data handling: By means of reference gene primer amplification, nucleated cell counts were estimated. Produced via immunoSEQ multiplex PCR; TCRdb's table is partial and in-frame only. The V and J calls and clone size were taken over from that table, and D and trimming were inferred from the DNA. The sample records approximately 300,000 clones, around 80% being singletons. V was clipped by 0 bases and J by 11 bases; unmatched bases: 3. The germline gives CDR1 GTSNPN, CDR2 SVGIG (reference sequence). CDR3 length equals 11 residues. V usage is TRBV30 and J usage is TRBJ1-1; 7 bases fit TRBD1. The origin of this receptor is a woman aged 50 to 60 with acute or convalescent COVID-19. The sequencing sample was made of peripheral blood. CDR3 in amino acids: CAWSVTGEAFF. The CDR3 DNA sequence: TGTGCCTGGAGTGTTACAGGGGAGGCTTTCTTT.